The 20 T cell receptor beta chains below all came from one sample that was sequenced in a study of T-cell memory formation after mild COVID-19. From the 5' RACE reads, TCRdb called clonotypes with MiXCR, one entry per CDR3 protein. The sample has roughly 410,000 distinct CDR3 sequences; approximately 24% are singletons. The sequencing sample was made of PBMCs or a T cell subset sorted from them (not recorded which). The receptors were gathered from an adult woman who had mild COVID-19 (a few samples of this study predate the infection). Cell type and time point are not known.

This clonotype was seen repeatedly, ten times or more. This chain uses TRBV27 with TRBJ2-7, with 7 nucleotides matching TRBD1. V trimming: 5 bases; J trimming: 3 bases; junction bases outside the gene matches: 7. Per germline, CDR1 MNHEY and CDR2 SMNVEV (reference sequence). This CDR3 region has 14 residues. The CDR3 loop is CASSQRRDSYEQYF. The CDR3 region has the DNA TGTGCCAGCAGTCAACGCCGGGACAGCTACGAGCAGTACTTC.

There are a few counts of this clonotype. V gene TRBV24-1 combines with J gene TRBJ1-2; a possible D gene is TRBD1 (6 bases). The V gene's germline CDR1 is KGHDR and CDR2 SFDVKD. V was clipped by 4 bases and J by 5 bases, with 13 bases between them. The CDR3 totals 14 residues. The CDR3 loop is CATSDSGTPYGYTF. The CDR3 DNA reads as TGTGCCACCAGTGACTCCGGGACACCTTATGGCTACACCTTC.

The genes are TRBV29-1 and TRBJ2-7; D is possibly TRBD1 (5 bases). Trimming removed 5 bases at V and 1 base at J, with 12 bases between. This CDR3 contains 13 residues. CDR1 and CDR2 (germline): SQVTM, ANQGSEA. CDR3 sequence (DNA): TGCAGCGTTTTTACAGGCGCGTCCTACGAGCAGTACTTC. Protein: CSVFTGASYEQYF.

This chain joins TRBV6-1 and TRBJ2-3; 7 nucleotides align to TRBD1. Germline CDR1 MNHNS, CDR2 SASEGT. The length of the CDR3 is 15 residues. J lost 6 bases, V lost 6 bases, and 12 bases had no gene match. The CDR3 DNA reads TGTGCCAGCAGGACCGGACAGGCCGGGTCGGATACGCAGTATTTT. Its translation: CASRTGQAGSDTQYF.

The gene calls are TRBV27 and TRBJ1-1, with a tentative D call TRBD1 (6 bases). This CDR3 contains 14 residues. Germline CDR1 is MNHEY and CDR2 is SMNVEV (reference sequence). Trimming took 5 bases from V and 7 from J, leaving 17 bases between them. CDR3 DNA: TGTGCCAGCAGTGGGGGCAGGGCTAATTTTGAAGCTTTCTTT. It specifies CASSGGRANFEAFF.

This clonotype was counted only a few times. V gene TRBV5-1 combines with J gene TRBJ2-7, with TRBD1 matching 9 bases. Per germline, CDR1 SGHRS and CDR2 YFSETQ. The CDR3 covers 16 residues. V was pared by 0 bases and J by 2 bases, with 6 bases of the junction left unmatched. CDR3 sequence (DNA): TGCGCCAGCAGCTTGGCCCCCGGGACAGGGCCCTACGAGCAGTACTTC. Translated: CASSLAPGTGPYEQYF.

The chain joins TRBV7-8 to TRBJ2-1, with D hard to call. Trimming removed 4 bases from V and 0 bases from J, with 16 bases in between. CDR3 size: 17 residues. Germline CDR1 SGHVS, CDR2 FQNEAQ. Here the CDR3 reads CASSSESMTSSYNEQFF. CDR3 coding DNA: TGTGCCAGCAGCTCCGAATCCATGACAAGCTCCTACAATGAGCAGTTCTTC.

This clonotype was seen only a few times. CDR3 sequence: CASSGDRGPRTNTEAFF. DNA of the CDR3: TGCGCCAGCAGCGGAGACAGGGGGCCGAGGACGAACACTGAAGCTTTCTTT. V and J are TRBV4-1 and TRBJ1-1; 10 bases agree with TRBD1. The CDR3 extends over 17 amino acids. Germline CDR1 is MGHRA and CDR2 is YSYEKL. J lost 1 base, V lost 5 bases, and 10 bases had no gene match.

The CDR3 nucleotides read TGTGCCAGCAGCTTAGCTTCTCGGGACGGCGAGCAGTACTTC. Translated, it gives CASSLASRDGEQYF. J is TRBJ2-7 and V is TRBV7-2; either TRBD1 or TRBD2 may supply D (5 bases each). Germline CDR1 is SGHTA and CDR2 is FQGNSA. The ends were cut back, 0 bases at V and 6 bases at J, with 12 bases in the middle. CDR3 length: 14 residues. The full variable domain, its missing parts supplied by reference TRBV7-2 and TRBJ2-7, is GAGVSQSPSNKVTEKGKDVELRCDPISGHTALYWYRQSLGQGLEFLIYFQGNSAPDKSGLPSDRFSAERTGGSVSTLTIQRTQQEDSAVYLCASSLASRDGEQYFGPGTRLTVT.

The CDR3 loop is CASSQLEGSNEQFF. CDR3 DNA sequence: TGCGCCAGCAGCCAGCTCGAAGGGAGCAATGAGCAGTTCTTC. The gene calls are TRBV4-3 and TRBJ2-1, with D possibly being TRBD2 (5 bases). Germline loops: CDR1 LGHNA, CDR2 YSLEER. V lost 3 bases and J lost 6, with 12 bases in between. The CDR3 length is 14 residues.

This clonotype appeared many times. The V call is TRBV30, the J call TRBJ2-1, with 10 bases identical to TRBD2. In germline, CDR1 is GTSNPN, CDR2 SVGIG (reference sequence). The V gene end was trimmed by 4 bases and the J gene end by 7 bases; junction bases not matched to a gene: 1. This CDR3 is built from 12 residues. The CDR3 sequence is CAWTSGSNEQFF. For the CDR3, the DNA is TGTGCCTGGACTAGCGGGAGTAATGAGCAGTTCTTC.

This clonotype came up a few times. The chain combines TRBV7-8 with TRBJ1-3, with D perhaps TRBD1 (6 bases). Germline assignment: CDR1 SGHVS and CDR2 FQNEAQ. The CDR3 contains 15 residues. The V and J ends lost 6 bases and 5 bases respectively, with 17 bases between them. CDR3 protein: CASSTGNLIRNTIYF. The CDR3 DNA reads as TGTGCCAGCAGTACAGGGAATTTAATCCGAAACACCATATATTTT.

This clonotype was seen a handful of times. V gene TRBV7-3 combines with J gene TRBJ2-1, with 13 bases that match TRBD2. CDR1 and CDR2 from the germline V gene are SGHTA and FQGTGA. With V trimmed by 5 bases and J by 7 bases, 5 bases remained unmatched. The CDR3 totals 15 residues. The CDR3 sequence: CASSVTSGGANEQFF. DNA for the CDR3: TGTGCCAGCAGCGTTACTAGCGGGGGGGCGAATGAGCAGTTCTTC.

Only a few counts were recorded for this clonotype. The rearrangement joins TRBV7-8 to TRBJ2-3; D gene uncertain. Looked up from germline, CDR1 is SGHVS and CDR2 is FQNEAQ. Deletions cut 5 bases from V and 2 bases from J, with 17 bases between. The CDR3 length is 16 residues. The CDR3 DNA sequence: TGTGCCAGCAGCAAACGCCTACAGAGTAACACAGATACGCAGTATTTT. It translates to CASSKRLQSNTDTQYF.

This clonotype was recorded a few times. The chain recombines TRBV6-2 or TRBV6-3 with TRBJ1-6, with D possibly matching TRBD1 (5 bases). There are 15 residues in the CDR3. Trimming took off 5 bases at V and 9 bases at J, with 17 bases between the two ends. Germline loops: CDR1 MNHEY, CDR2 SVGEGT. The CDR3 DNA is TGTGCCAGCAGTGAACCGACAGTTGCTGGTTCACCCCTCCACTTT. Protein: CASSEPTVAGSPLHF.

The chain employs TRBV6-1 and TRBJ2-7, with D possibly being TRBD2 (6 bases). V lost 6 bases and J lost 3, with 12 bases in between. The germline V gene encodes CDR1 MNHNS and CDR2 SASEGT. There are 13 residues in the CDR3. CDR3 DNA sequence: TGTGCCAGCAGGACGGGACTCCGCTACGAGCAGTACTTC. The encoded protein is CASRTGLRYEQYF.

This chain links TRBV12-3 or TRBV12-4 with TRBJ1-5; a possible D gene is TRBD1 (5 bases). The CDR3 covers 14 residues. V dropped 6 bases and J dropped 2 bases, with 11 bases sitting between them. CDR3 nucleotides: TGTGCCAGCAGCCGGGGGGTGGGCAATCAGCCCCAGCATTTT. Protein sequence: CASSRGVGNQPQHF.

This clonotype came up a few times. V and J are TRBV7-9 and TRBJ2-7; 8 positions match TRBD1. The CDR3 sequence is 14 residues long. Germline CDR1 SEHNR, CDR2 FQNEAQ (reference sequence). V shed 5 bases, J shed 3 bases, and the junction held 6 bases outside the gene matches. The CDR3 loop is CASSLLGQGYEQYF. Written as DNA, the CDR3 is TGTGCCAGCAGCCTCCTAGGACAGGGCTACGAGCAGTACTTC. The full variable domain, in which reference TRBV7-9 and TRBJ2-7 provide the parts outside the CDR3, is DTGVSQNPRHKITKRGQNVTFRCDPISEHNRLYWYRQTLGQGPEFLTYFQNEAQLEKSRLLSDRFSAERPKGSFSTLEIQRTEQGDSAMYLCASSLLGQGYEQYFGPGTRLTVT.

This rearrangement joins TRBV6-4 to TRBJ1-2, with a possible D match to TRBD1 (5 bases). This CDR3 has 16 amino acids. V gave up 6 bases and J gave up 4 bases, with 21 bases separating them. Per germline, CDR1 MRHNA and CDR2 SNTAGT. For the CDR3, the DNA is TGTGCCAGCAGGAAAGACAGTTCGGGGTGGCCCTATGGCTACACCTTC. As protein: CASRKDSSGWPYGYTF.

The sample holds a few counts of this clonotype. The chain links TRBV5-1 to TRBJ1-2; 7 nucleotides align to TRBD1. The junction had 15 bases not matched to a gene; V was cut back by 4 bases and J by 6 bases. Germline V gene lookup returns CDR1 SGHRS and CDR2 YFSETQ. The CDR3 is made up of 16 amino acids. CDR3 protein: CASSQPYRQGVDGYTF. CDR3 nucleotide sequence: TGCGCCAGCAGCCAACCTTACCGGCAGGGGGTAGATGGCTACACCTTC.